This entry is about one T cell receptor (beta chain). This entry belongs to a study of blood T cell repertoires in COVID-19. Overall study: Sites across the United States, Italy and Spain contributed samples from acute and convalescent COVID-19. Sources were T cells, B-cell-depleted T cells, or PBMCs; the material itself was cDNA or gDNA.

V was trimmed by 4 bases and J by 5 bases, leaving 15 bases between them. Germline-derived CDR1 and CDR2 are SGHNT and YYREEE (reference sequence). The CDR3 contains 15 residues. Authors' analysis steps: Estimated nucleated cell counts came from reference gene primer amplification. Data came from immunoSEQ multiplex PCR; TCRdb stores just in-frame clones and leaves some out. V and J calls and clone size are given by that table; D and trimming were obtained from the DNA. Among about 80,000 clones listed, 76% were seen once. The receptor was derived from a man between 65 and 85 years old with active or convalescent COVID-19. The sequencing sample was made of peripheral blood. The chain recombines TRBV5-4 with TRBJ2-2; weak D call: TRBD2 (6 bases). The CDR3 DNA is TGTGCCAGCAGCCCGGGAAGGGCGGGAACCGGGGAGCTGTTTTTT. It translates to CASSPGRAGTGELFF.